Shown below are 26 T cell receptor beta chains from a single sample sequenced in a study of T-cell reconstitution after alpha-beta-depleted transplantation in children. The TCRbeta library incorporated unique molecular identifiers. TCRdb re-analysed the PCR reads in MiXCR, keeping a single row per CDR3 protein. The sample has 90,000 to 130,000 distinct CDR3 sequences, around 10% seen once. The specimen was PBMCs, collected before TCRalphabeta/CD19-depleted stem cell transplant. The receptors were sampled from a boy aged 2 to 10 with acute lymphoblastic leukemia, due to receive a stem cell transplant.

This clonotype appeared a few times. The rearrangement uses TRBV5-1 and TRBJ2-1; maybe TRBD2 (6 bases). V gave up 6 bases and J gave up 5 bases, with 15 bases separating them. The CDR3 is made up of 14 amino acids. Germline assignment: CDR1 SGHRS and CDR2 YFSETQ. The DNA for the CDR3 is TGCGCCAGCACCCTTAGCGGCTGGAACAATGAGCAGTTCTTC. Translation gives CASTLSGWNNEQFF.

This clonotype was counted only a few times. The V gene is TRBV20-1, the J gene TRBJ2-7; 10 nucleotides line up with TRBD1. Per the germline V gene, CDR1 is DFQATT and CDR2 is SNEGSKA (reference sequence). The CDR3 spans 15 residues. V trimming: 6 bases; J trimming: 3 bases; junction bases outside the gene matches: 11. The CDR3 protein is CSARGAGTGDYEQYF. DNA for the CDR3: TGCAGTGCCCGCGGGGCGGGGACAGGGGACTACGAGCAGTACTTC.

The table lists this clonotype with many counts. This chain links TRBV7-8 with TRBJ1-5, with TRBD1 matching 8 bases. The CDR3 has 15 amino acids. CDR1 SGHVS and CDR2 FQNEAQ come from the germline V gene. The trim removed 5 bases at V and 7 bases at J, leaving 10 bases unmatched. CDR3 loop: CASSIMDRVDQPQHF. For the CDR3, the DNA is TGTGCCAGCAGCATCATGGACAGGGTCGACCAGCCCCAGCATTTT.

This clonotype has only a few counts. The genes are TRBV7-2 and TRBJ1-1; no clear D gene. This CDR3 has 13 residues. In germline, CDR1 is SGHTA, CDR2 FQGNSA. The V end lost 3 bases, the J end lost 3 bases, and 8 bases lay between the germline ends. CDR3 residues: CASSLLGHTEAFF. As DNA, the CDR3 is TGTGCCAGCAGCTTGTTAGGGCACACTGAAGCTTTCTTT.

This clonotype was counted only a few times. The V gene is TRBV5-1, the J gene TRBJ2-7; TRBD2 might be the D (6 bases). The CDR3 spans 14 residues. The V end lost 2 bases, the J end lost 5 bases, and 14 bases lay between the germline ends. Germline V gives CDR1 SGHRS, CDR2 YFSETQ. DNA for the CDR3: TGCGCCAGCAGCTTAGCCGCGGGGTCAGACGAGCAGTACTTC. It codes for CASSLAAGSDEQYF.

This clonotype was counted a few times. The gene calls are TRBV28 and TRBJ2-7, with D unclear. Germline lookup yields CDR1 MDHEN and CDR2 SYDVKM. The CDR3 spans 11 residues. Between the trimmed V and J ends, which lost 6 bases and 3 bases, there was a span of 6 bases. The CDR3 DNA reads TGTGCCAGCAGCGCGTACTACGAGCAGTACTTC. This codes for CASSAYYEQYF.

This clonotype was seen only a few times. This chain joins TRBV5-1 and TRBJ1-1; no clear D. The V gene's germline CDR1 is SGHRS and CDR2 YFSETQ. The CDR3 has 13 amino acids. Trimming cost V 4 bases and J 1 base, with 8 bases left between them. The DNA for the CDR3 is TGCGCCAGCAGCGCATCCACGAACACTGAAGCTTTCTTT. This encodes CASSASTNTEAFF.

This clonotype showed up just a few times. This chain connects TRBV29-1 to TRBJ2-1, with D perhaps TRBD2 (6 bases). The CDR3 is 13 residues long. The V gene lost 4 bases and the J gene lost 6 bases, with 13 bases spanning the gap. From germline, CDR1 is SQVTM and CDR2 ANQGSEA. CDR3 DNA: TGCAGCGTTGCGCCTACTAGCTCCAATGAGCAGTTCTTC. It codes for CSVAPTSSNEQFF.

In this sample, this clonotype turned up many times. The V gene is TRBV5-1, the J gene TRBJ1-3; 7 bases fit TRBD1. The CDR3 loop spans 16 amino acids. V lost 0 bases and J lost 9; bases outside the gene matches: 12. The germline gives CDR1 SGHRS, CDR2 YFSETQ. The CDR3: CASSLEGGDRVSTIYF. For the CDR3, the DNA is TGCGCCAGCAGCTTGGAGGGTGGCGACAGGGTGAGCACCATATATTTT.

The rearrangement uses TRBV28 and TRBJ2-5; 13 positions match TRBD2. The CDR3 loop spans 16 amino acids. V was clipped by 6 bases and J by 5 bases; unmatched bases: 9. The germline V gene has CDR1 MDHEN and CDR2 SYDVKM. This CDR3 reads CASRPRLAGGFETQYF. The CDR3 DNA reads as TGTGCCAGCAGGCCCCGACTAGCGGGAGGTTTCGAGACCCAGTACTTC. The whole variable domain, filled in from reference TRBV28 and TRBJ2-5, reads DVKVTQSSRYLVKRTGEKVFLECVQDMDHENMFWYRQDPGLGLRLIYFSYDVKMKEKGDIPEGYSVSREKKERFSLILESASTNQTSMYLCASRPRLAGGFETQYFGPGTRLLVL.

This clonotype was detected ten times or more. The chain joins TRBV5-1 to TRBJ2-3; D is uncertain. V dropped 0 bases and J dropped 0 bases, with 8 bases sitting between them. The CDR3 length is 15 residues. CDR1 SGHRS and CDR2 YFSETQ come from the germline V gene. The CDR3 region is CASSLDGPSTDTQYF. As DNA, the CDR3 is TGCGCCAGCAGCTTGGACGGACCTAGCACAGATACGCAGTATTTT.

This clonotype was seen more than once but under ten times. This chain uses TRBV20-1 with TRBJ2-1; 7 bases map to TRBD2. Germline loops: CDR1 DFQATT, CDR2 SNEGSKA (reference sequence). This CDR3 comprises 15 residues. The trim removed 6 bases at V and 5 bases at J, leaving 13 bases unmatched. The DNA for the CDR3 is TGCAGTGCACCGTACTGGACTAGGAATGACAATGAGCAGTTCTTC. Translating it yields CSAPYWTRNDNEQFF.

This clonotype was observed at least ten times. The CDR3 protein is CASSFTARGGDTQYF. The CDR3 nucleotides are TGTGCCAGCAGTTTTACAGCGAGGGGAGGAGATACGCAGTATTTT. V is TRBV12-3 or TRBV12-4 and J is TRBJ2-3, with D possibly matching TRBD2 (6 bases). The CDR3 covers 15 residues. Deletions cut 3 bases from V and 5 bases from J, with 15 bases between.

This clonotype came up many times. V gene TRBV9 combines with J gene TRBJ2-1; 7 bases align to TRBD2. The trim removed 0 bases at V and 11 bases at J, leaving 8 bases unmatched. Germline V lookup: CDR1 SGDLS, CDR2 YYNGEE. The length of the CDR3 is 14 residues. In DNA, the CDR3 is TGTGCCAGCAGCGTAGCGGATGAGCGGGGCAAGCAGTTCTTC. Translating gives CASSVADERGKQFF.

This clonotype has at least ten counts. The rearrangement joins TRBV7-3 to TRBJ2-1, with a possible D match to TRBD2 (6 bases). The CDR3 has 13 residues. Germline CDR1 SGHTA, CDR2 FQGTGA. The V end lost 5 bases, the J end lost 5 bases, and 10 bases lay between the germline ends. CDR3 protein: CASSQGLNNEQFF. CDR3 nucleotide sequence: TGTGCCAGCAGCCAGGGACTTAACAATGAGCAGTTCTTC.

This clonotype was observed at least ten times. The J gene is TRBJ2-1, the V gene TRBV7-9; 7 bases map to TRBD2. The CDR3 consists of 15 residues. Germline trimming cut 7 bases from V and 3 bases from J; bases unmatched to any gene: 9. The germline V gene has CDR1 SEHNR and CDR2 FQNEAQ (reference sequence). The CDR3 reads CASTKVGGYYNEQFF. As DNA, the CDR3 is TGTGCCAGCACCAAAGTGGGGGGGTACTACAATGAGCAGTTCTTC.

J is TRBJ2-1 and V is TRBV5-1; 15 bases are shared with TRBD2. The CDR3 is 16 amino acids. Germline V gives CDR1 SGHRS, CDR2 YFSETQ. After removal of 4 bases from V and 15 bases from J, the junction contained 14 bases not matched to a gene. CDR3 DNA: TGCGCCAGCAGCATTGGACTAGCGGGAGGGCAAGAATGGGTGTTCTTC. Translated, it gives CASSIGLAGGQEWVFF.

The chain employs TRBV5-1 and TRBJ2-1; D might be TRBD1 (6 bases). CDR3 length: 14 residues. The germline V and J ends were trimmed by 3 bases and 3 bases, with 10 bases remaining between them. The germline V gene encodes CDR1 SGHRS and CDR2 YFSETQ. The CDR3 nucleotides read TGCGCCAGCAGCTCTCGACAGGACTACAATGAGCAGTTCTTC. It translates to CASSSRQDYNEQFF.

The table lists this clonotype with a few counts. The gene calls are TRBV27 and TRBJ2-7; 7 nucleotides agree with TRBD2. This CDR3 region has 15 residues. V trimming: 1 base; J trimming: 0 bases; junction bases outside the gene matches: 3. Per germline, CDR1 MNHEY and CDR2 SMNVEV (reference sequence). CDR3: CASSLFGGSSYEQYF. In nucleotides, the CDR3 is TGTGCCAGCAGTTTATTCGGCGGGAGCTCCTACGAGCAGTACTTC.

V is TRBV18 and J is TRBJ2-3; TRBD2 aligns across 7 bases. CDR1 is KGHSH and CDR2 is LQKENI in the germline V gene. The CDR3 is 12 residues long. J lost 6 bases, V lost 4 bases, and 1 base had no gene match. Here the CDR3 DNA reads TGTGCCAGCTCACGTAGCGGGGATACGCAGTATTTT. It translates to CASSRSGDTQYF. The whole variable domain, filled in from reference TRBV18 and TRBJ2-3, reads NAGVMQNPRHLVRRRGQEARLRCSPMKGHSHVYWYRQLPEEGLKFMVYLQKENIIDESGMPKERFSAEFPKEGPSILRIQQVVRGDSAAYFCASSRSGDTQYFGPGTRLTVL.

At least ten counts were recorded for this clonotype. The chain carries TRBV12-3 or TRBV12-4 and TRBJ2-3; D is unclear. This CDR3 has 11 amino acids. V lost 6 bases and J lost 3, with 4 bases in between. The CDR3 DNA reads TGTGCCAGCAGGTATACAGATACGCAGTATTTT. It yields the protein CASRYTDTQYF.

This clonotype was picked up many times. This chain connects TRBV5-4 to TRBJ2-3, with TRBD1 identical over 9 bases. The V gene's germline CDR1 is SGHNT and CDR2 YYREEE (reference sequence). This CDR3 is built from 13 residues. With 6 bases clipped from V and 4 bases from J, the junction kept 3 bases outside the gene matches. CDR3 protein: CASKGQGSDTQYF. In nucleotides, the CDR3 is TGTGCCAGCAAGGGACAGGGTTCAGATACGCAGTATTTT.

The rearrangement uses TRBV7-9 and TRBJ1-5, with D possibly being TRBD1 (5 bases). Germline assignment: CDR1 SEHNR and CDR2 FQNEAQ (reference sequence). The ends were cut back, 0 bases at V and 2 bases at J, with 5 bases in the middle. The CDR3 is 14 amino acids. DNA of the CDR3: TGTGCCAGCAGCTTAGCGGGGGGCAATCAGCCCCAGCATTTT. Protein product: CASSLAGGNQPQHF.

The genes are TRBV12-3 or TRBV12-4 and TRBJ1-5; D is unresolved. V shed 3 bases and J shed 3 bases, with 9 bases lying between them. The CDR3 contains 14 residues. In nucleotides, the CDR3 is TGTGCCAGCAGTTTCCGACGGACCAATCAGCCCCAGCATTTT. It specifies CASSFRRTNQPQHF.

In this sample, this clonotype turned up a few times. The gene calls are TRBV7-3 and TRBJ2-2; 8 bases line up with TRBD2. The CDR3 is 14 amino acids. Germline-derived CDR1 and CDR2 are SGHTA and FQGTGA. V lost 5 bases to trimming and J lost 3 bases; unmatched junction nucleotides: 2. The CDR3 loop reads CASSAGGDTGELFF. The CDR3 nucleotides read TGTGCCAGCAGCGCCGGGGGGGACACCGGGGAGCTGTTTTTT.

This clonotype was observed a few times. The chain carries TRBV12-3 or TRBV12-4 and TRBJ1-1; D might be TRBD1 (6 bases). The CDR3 has 17 amino acids. Trimming removed 3 bases at V and 6 bases at J, with 23 bases between. CDR3 protein: CASSLRGTGLFFAEAFF. DNA for the CDR3: TGTGCCAGCAGTTTGAGGGGTACAGGGTTGTTTTTCGCTGAAGCTTTCTTT.